These 22 T cell receptor beta chains were all obtained from the same sample, sequenced in a study of T cell repertoires in cytomegalovirus infection. One entry per CDR3 protein results from TCRdb running MiXCR on the reads. The table has approximately 220,000 distinct CDR3 sequences, about 40% seen once; the top ten hold about 60%. These TCRs are of unknown antigen specificity. The source material was CD8+ T cells from cultured PBMCs, sampled from culture after CMV antigen stimulation. These receptors all stem from a human donor in good health (CMV status not recorded). Some clones in this sample may be carry-over from other donors' samples.

The chain employs TRBV29-1 and TRBJ2-2; either TRBD1 or TRBD2 may fit D (5 bases each). Per the germline V gene, CDR1 is SQVTM and CDR2 is ANQGSEA. Trimming pared 6 bases from V and 4 bases from J, leaving 12 bases between. The CDR3 contains 13 residues. The CDR3 DNA reads TGCAGCGTGCGGCTGGGGGTCACCGGGGAGCTGTTTTTT. It yields the protein CSVRLGVTGELFF.

This clonotype was detected a few times. The rearrangement links TRBV5-1 to TRBJ1-1, with D possibly matching TRBD1 (6 bases). Looked up from germline, CDR1 is SGHRS and CDR2 is YFSETQ. The V end lost 0 bases, the J end lost 1 base, and 13 bases lay between the germline ends. This CDR3 has 16 residues. The CDR3 is CASSLGQGLQNTEAFF. CDR3 nucleotide sequence: TGCGCCAGCAGCTTGGGGCAGGGGCTGCAGAACACTGAAGCTTTCTTT.

This clonotype was observed a few times. CDR3 region: CASRGHLNTEAFF. CDR3 bases: TGTGCCAGTAGGGGACACCTGAACACTGAAGCTTTCTTT. The J gene is TRBJ1-1, the V gene TRBV19; a weak D match, TRBD1 (6 bases). V lost 6 bases and J lost 0, with 8 bases in between. CDR3 length: 13 residues. The germline gives CDR1 LNHDA, CDR2 SQIVND (reference sequence).

In its sample, this clonotype was seen a few times. This chain uses TRBV2 with TRBJ2-1; D uncertain. The germline V and J ends were trimmed by 7 bases and 6 bases, with 16 bases remaining between them. This CDR3 contains 14 residues. Germline CDR1 is SNHLY and CDR2 is FYNNEI. The CDR3 loop is CASIVVRDRNEQFF. In DNA form, the CDR3 reads TGTGCCAGCATAGTGGTCCGAGATCGCAATGAGCAGTTCTTC.

V gene TRBV4-1 combines with J gene TRBJ1-1; a possible D gene is TRBD1 (5 bases). The V end was cut by 1 base, the J end by 0 bases, with 12 bases between. CDR1 MGHRA and CDR2 YSYEKL come from the germline V gene. The CDR3 is 16 amino acids. The CDR3 bases are TGCGCCAGCAGCCAAGTTTTCCCGGGACTGAACACTGAAGCTTTCTTT. It translates to CASSQVFPGLNTEAFF.

This clonotype was found a few times. This chain joins TRBV6-1 and TRBJ2-1, with D perhaps matching TRBD1 (5 bases). Germline-derived CDR1 and CDR2 are MNHNS and SASEGT. The CDR3 has 14 residues. Trimming removed 1 base from V and 8 bases from J, with 12 bases in between. CDR3 coding DNA: TGTGCCAGCAGTGAAGAGGGGAAGGCACATGAGCAGTTCTTC. Its protein product is CASSEEGKAHEQFF.

The V gene is TRBV25-1, the J gene TRBJ1-1; 7 bases are a match to TRBD1. With 4 bases clipped from V and 2 bases from J, the junction kept 10 bases outside the gene matches. CDR3 length: 16 amino acids. CDR1 is MGHDK, CDR2 SYGVNS, per germline. The CDR3 sequence: CASSVLSTGDNTEAFF. The CDR3 DNA follows: TGTGCCAGCAGTGTACTCTCCACAGGGGACAACACTGAAGCTTTCTTT.

The count of this clonotype is one. This chain joins TRBV5-6 and TRBJ1-1, with D uncertain. Germline loops: CDR1 SGHDT, CDR2 YYEEEE. The CDR3 spans 12 residues. The V end lost 5 bases, the J end lost 4 bases, and 9 bases lay between the germline ends. The CDR3 spells CASSGEATEAFF. CDR3 nucleotide sequence: TGTGCCAGCAGTGGGGAGGCCACTGAAGCTTTCTTT.

There are a few counts of this clonotype. This clone may be a read error of a much larger clone one base away. The V gene is TRBV27, the J gene TRBJ2-1; no definite D call. The germline gives CDR1 MNHEY, CDR2 SMNVEV (reference sequence). This CDR3 has 11 residues. Between the trimmed V and J ends, which lost 5 bases and 2 bases, there was a span of 1 base. The CDR3 DNA reads as TGTGCCAGCAGTGCCTACAATGAGCAGTTCTTC. This translates into CASSAYNEQFF.

This chain links TRBV2 with TRBJ1-4, with D uncertain. The germline V and J ends were trimmed by 6 bases and 5 bases, with 7 bases remaining between them. CDR1 and CDR2 from the germline V gene are SNHLY and FYNNEI. The CDR3 length is 12 residues. In DNA, the CDR3 is TGTGCCAGCAGGGCAGCGAATGAAAAACTGTTTTTT. This encodes CASRAANEKLFF. Full variable domain (remainder filled in from reference TRBV2 and TRBJ1-4): EPEVTQTPSHQVTQMGQEVILRCVPISNHLYFYWYRQILGQKVEFLVSFYNNEISEKSEIFDDQFSVERPDGSNFTLKIRSTKLEDSAMYFCASRAANEKLFFGSGTQLSVL.

This clonotype appeared a few times. This chain links TRBV5-6 with TRBJ1-1, with D hard to call. Germline V gene sequence: CDR1 SGHDT, CDR2 YYEEEE. The CDR3 totals 12 residues. Trimming removed 0 bases from V and 6 bases from J, with 6 bases in between. In nucleotides, the CDR3 is TGTGCCAGCAGCTTGGCCAGATCTGAAGCTTTCTTT. Protein product: CASSLARSEAFF.

This clonotype was seen a handful of times. The V call is TRBV7-6, the J call TRBJ1-1, with D maybe TRBD1 (6 bases). Deletions cut 3 bases from V and 5 bases from J, with 16 bases between. CDR3 length: 15 amino acids. Germline V gene sequence: CDR1 SGHVS, CDR2 FNYEAQ. CDR3 loop: CASSLGARDTTEAFF. CDR3 coding DNA: TGTGCCAGCAGCTTGGGGGCCCGGGACACGACTGAAGCTTTCTTT.

This clonotype was recorded a few times. V and J are TRBV6-1 and TRBJ1-1; tentatively, D is TRBD1 (6 bases). The V end lost 2 bases, the J end lost 1 base, and 14 bases lay between the germline ends. This CDR3 is built from 16 residues. From germline, CDR1 is MNHNS and CDR2 SASEGT. CDR3 bases: TGTGCCAGCAGTGAATCCCCGCGGACAGCGAACACTGAAGCTTTCTTT. Translation gives CASSESPRTANTEAFF.

As DNA, the CDR3 is TGTGCCAGCAGTTCCTGGACTAGCGGGAGTGTTGAGCAGTTCTTC. This codes for CASSSWTSGSVEQFF. The chain joins TRBV27 to TRBJ2-1; 13 positions agree with TRBD2. This CDR3 is 15 amino acids long. V was pared by 4 bases and J by 9 bases, with 6 bases of the junction left unmatched. Germline V gives CDR1 MNHEY, CDR2 SMNVEV (reference sequence).

This rearrangement joins TRBV19 to TRBJ2-2; 7 bases agree with TRBD2. The germline V gene has CDR1 LNHDA and CDR2 SQIVND (reference sequence). Trimming removed 3 bases from V and 4 bases from J; junction bases left unmatched: 5. The CDR3 consists of 15 residues. CDR3 bases: TGTGCCAGTAGTATTGGGACTACCCCCACCGGGGAGCTGTTTTTT. It translates to CASSIGTTPTGELFF.

This chain uses TRBV27 with TRBJ2-5; 12 bases fit TRBD2. The J segment lost 4 bases and the V segment lost 4 bases, leaving 10 bases of the junction unmatched. This CDR3 region has 17 residues. Germline CDR1 reads MNHEY; CDR2 reads SMNVEV (reference sequence). The CDR3 region is CASSSLPSGGAIETQYF. DNA of the CDR3: TGTGCCAGCAGTTCTCTCCCTAGCGGGGGGGCCATAGAGACCCAGTACTTC.

This clonotype has only a few counts. This rearrangement joins TRBV7-8 to TRBJ2-3; D remains unclear. CDR1 is SGHVS, CDR2 FQNEAQ, per germline. CDR3 length equals 15 residues. Trimming removed 5 bases at V and 4 bases at J, with 16 bases between. CDR3 sequence (DNA): TGTGCCAGCAGCACCCCGCAGGCTCGGGCAGATACGCAGTATTTT. Protein sequence: CASSTPQARADTQYF. Full variable domain (outside the CDR3, taken from reference TRBV7-8 and TRBJ2-3): GAGVSQSPRYKVAKRGQDVALRCDPISGHVSLFWYQQALGQGPEFLTYFQNEAQLDKSGLPSDRFFAERPEGSVSTLKIQRTQQEDSAVYLCASSTPQARADTQYFGPGTRLTVL.

This clonotype was observed a handful of times. This chain uses TRBV11-2 with TRBJ2-5; D remains unclear. This CDR3 has 18 amino acids. V gave up 1 base and J gave up 1 base, with 19 bases separating them. CDR1 and CDR2 from the germline V gene are SGHAT and FQNNGV. CDR3 amino acids: CASSLAFHLMRAQETQYF. The CDR3 coding sequence is TGTGCCAGCAGCTTAGCCTTTCACCTTATGCGTGCCCAAGAGACCCAGTACTTC.

Remarks on this clonotype: Its ends do not fully match the called genes, so a read error is possible. The V gene is TRBV7-4, the J gene TRBJ1-4; D not resolved. This CDR3 region has 14 residues. Germline values: CDR1 SGHVT, CDR2 SQSDAQ. The CDR3: CASSLAWQDEKLFF. The CDR3 nucleotides read TGTGCAAGCAGCTTAGCTTGGCAAGATGAAAAACTGTTTTTT.

This clonotype was detected a few times. This chain uses TRBV7-8 with TRBJ2-3; D gene ambiguous. Germline V gives CDR1 SGHVS, CDR2 FQNEAQ. Trimming left V 5 bases short and J 0 bases short, with 15 bases between. CDR3 size: 16 residues. The CDR3 sequence is CASSIPRRTSTDTQYF. The CDR3 DNA follows: TGTGCCAGCAGCATACCTAGAAGAACTAGCACAGATACGCAGTATTTT.

This clonotype was seen only a few times. J is TRBJ2-3 and V is TRBV27; 13 nucleotides align to TRBD2. V shed 5 bases, J shed 4 bases, and the junction held 3 bases outside the gene matches. The V gene's germline CDR1 is MNHEY and CDR2 SMNVEV (reference sequence). This CDR3 contains 15 residues. The CDR3 DNA follows: TGTGCCAGCAGTCCGGGACTAGCGGGACCAGATACGCAGTATTTT. It encodes CASSPGLAGPDTQYF.

A few counts support this clonotype. The J gene is TRBJ2-1, the V gene TRBV20-1; D is uncertain. This CDR3 region has 11 residues. Trimming pared 6 bases from V and 7 bases from J, leaving 10 bases between. Germline assignment: CDR1 DFQATT and CDR2 SNEGSKA (reference sequence). The CDR3 is CSAPFGNEQFF. CDR3 coding DNA: TGCAGTGCCCCATTTGGGAATGAGCAGTTCTTC.